This record covers a single T cell receptor beta chain. It has no known antigen specificity. No much larger clonotype is one base removed from it; base qualities were not supplied. The source of the sample is a study of blood T cells in healthy people across ages (dated by TCRdb to about 2015). Looking at the study overall: In model experiments, roughly one uniquely barcoded TCR beta cDNA molecule per two T cells was captured by template switching. To track age-related changes in TCR beta repertoire diversity, the study relied on deep sequencing normalized with unique cDNA molecular identifiers. Four age groups were formed from the donors: young (average roughly 15 years), middle-aged (around 41), aged (62) and long-lived (less than 85). To avoid experimental bias, donors of different ages were distributed randomly across sequencing lanes. The study analyzed two additional independent replicas of 1 million unique cDNA reads from the same blood draw for two donors, one aged 18 to 30 and one aged 80 or older.

V gives up 0 bases and J gives up 10 bases, and the segment between their germline ends measures 12 bases. CDR1 LGHNA and CDR2 YNFKEQ are derived from the germline V gene. Including cysteine and phenylalanine, the CDR3 has 13 amino acids. Only the CDR3 DNA is retained, 39 bases long and in frame from the first base. The library was produced with 5' RACE. Instrument on record: Illumina HiSeq 2500. A second 7 to 11 cycle PCR used a sample-barcoded 5' primer and a J-beta primer mix. A template-switch 5' adaptor carrying 12 random nucleotides introduced a unique molecular identifier onto each TCR beta cDNA molecule. Each sample yielded at least 2.5 million CDR3-containing paired-end reads. All of the RNA was converted into first-strand cDNA using the Mint cDNA synthesis kit, with a TRBC-specific oligonucleotide serving as the primer. Following uracil-DNA glycosylase treatment, all cDNA underwent a first 18-cycle PCR with the universal primers M1SS and BC2_uni_R. Turning to the authors' computational methods: For normalization, 1 million high-quality reads, each with a distinct molecular identifier, were randomly selected from each sample. Instead of being binned into consensus sequences, reads that shared molecular identifiers were thrown out. MiTCR, with a Q25 quality threshold and the strictest error-elimination algorithm, was used for CDR3 identification, clonotype clustering and error correction. A nonparametric unseen species model using Euler transformation provided a lower-bound estimate of total TCR beta diversity. The public reads were run again by TCRdb, first through fastp at Q25 and then through MiXCR, and only productive beta chains were kept. Merged by CDR3 protein, the rows form single entries marked with the most common genes and DNA. TCRdb's processing, not the study's, gives the V and J calls here. In this sample the table shows roughly 1.7 million distinct CDR3 sequences, about 35% of which occur a single time. Over 9% of the sample comes from the top ten.

Systemically healthy Caucasian individuals from Russia, over 30 in total and aged about 6 to 90 years, were included as donors. Ten milliliters of peripheral blood were drawn from each donor into EDTA-treated Vacutainer tubes. PBMCs were isolated by Ficoll-Paque density-gradient centrifugation, with at least 7 million obtained per sample. Trizol reagent was used to extract total RNA from PBMCs, with at least 5 micrograms per sample. The percentages of naive CD45RAhigh/CD27high T cells were determined by flow cytometry on a PBMC aliquot from every donor. Broader findings and caveats from the paper: Compared with the aged group, the long-lived group had more naive CD4+ T cells, fewer expanded clones and increased TCR diversity, a pattern suggesting age selection. Observed TCR beta diversity per million T cells fell roughly linearly with age, and a significant reduction was already apparent by age about 43. Observed TCR beta diversity correlated strongly with the percentage of naive T cells measured by flow cytometry. Because donor CMV infection status was unknown, age-related changes in expanded clonotypes were potentially confounded. Conclusive comparison of naive and antigen-experienced compartments was prevented by the profiling of bulk unsorted PBMCs. Total diversity estimates from one million sequenced T cells were considered lower bounds and underestimates.

Here the chain combines TRBV4-2 and TRBJ1-1; a tentative D call is TRBD1 (6 bases match). This clonotype was obtained from a woman aged 25-40 years in good health. Material for sequencing was blood. The DNA sequence is given as TGTGCCAGCAGCCAAGATCTTGGGGGCATAGCTTTCTTT. It codes for CASSQDLGGIAFF.